A few counts support the clone carrying this TCR beta chain. In the authors' workflow: Cell counts per sample came from amplifying reference gene primers. Libraries were prepared by immunoSEQ multiplex PCR; TCRdb keeps only in-frame clonotypes and omits some of them. D and trimming come from the DNA, and the V and J calls and clone size come from that table. Among about 47,000 clones listed, about 90% were seen once. These data come from a study of blood T cell repertoires in COVID-19. On the study more broadly: Material from acute and convalescent COVID-19 was sourced from the United States, Italy and Spain.

The CDR3 length is 14 residues. CDR1 and CDR2 from the germline V gene are SGHTA and FQGNSA. Losses at the gene ends were 4 bases for V and 0 bases for J; bases not matched to a gene: 3. The chain has TRBV7-2 and TRBJ2-7; the match to TRBD1 covers 7 bases. The sequence was obtained from a man between 65 and 85 years old with active COVID-19. The material sequenced was peripheral blood. DNA for the CDR3: TGTGCCAGCAGCTCCGGGACAGTCTCCTACGAGCAGTACTTC. It translates to CASSSGTVSYEQYF.